The present TCR beta chain was sequenced within a study of blood T cell repertoires in COVID-19. Study-level background: Sites in the United States, Italy and Spain provided acute and convalescent COVID-19 samples. PBMCs, B-cell-depleted T cells, or T cells were the source of the cDNA or gDNA that made up the material.

After removal of 7 bases from V and 8 bases from J, the junction contained 6 bases not matched to a gene. The V gene's germline CDR1 is WSHSY and CDR2 SAAADI. The CDR3 has 12 residues. Enrolled during active infection, Seattle patients were then followed longitudinally. Assay: immunoSEQ multiplex PCR; the TCRdb copy retains only in-frame clones and omits some. The table has approximately 170,000 clones, roughly 88% seen once. In this sample, this clone turned up a few times. The receptor comes from a man aged 80 or over with COVID-19, enrolled during active disease. The chain recombines TRBV10-2 with TRBJ1-2, with 8 bases fitting TRBD1. Sequencing used peripheral blood. The CDR3 here is CASTPDREGYTF. CDR3 nucleotide sequence: TGCGCCAGCACCCCGGACAGGGAAGGCTACACCTTC.